These T cell receptor beta chains were read from a single sample in a study of blood T cell repertoires in COVID-19. Sequencing was performed with immunoSEQ multiplex PCR; in TCRdb, only in-frame clones are kept and a portion is missing. The sample holds around 270,000 clones, around 85% seen once. Sequenced: PBMCs or T cells enriched from blood (not recorded which). The source of these receptors is a woman in her thirties who had recovered from COVID-19. The CDR3 runs from the conserved cysteine through the conserved F or W. D genes are given only for firm matches.

J gene: TRBJ2-3
V gene: TRBV2
D gene: -
CDR3 DNA: TGTGCCAGCTCAAAGCGAAGAACAGATACGCAGTATTTT
CDR3 protein: CASSKRRTDTQYF

J gene: TRBJ2-7
V gene: TRBV15
D gene: -
CDR3 DNA: TGTGCCACCAGTAGTGACTACGAGCAGTACTTC
CDR3 protein: CATSSDYEQYF

J gene: TRBJ1-1
V gene: TRBV18
D gene: -
CDR3 DNA: TGTGCCAGCTCACAATACCGGGACACTGAAGCTTTCTTT
CDR3 protein: CASSQYRDTEAFF

J gene: TRBJ1-6
V gene: TRBV5-1
D gene: -
CDR3 DNA: TGCGCCAGCAGCTTGGCCACAGGTGGGAATTCACCCCTCCACTTT
CDR3 protein: CASSLATGGNSPLHF

J gene: TRBJ2-5
V gene: TRBV6-1
D gene: -
CDR3 DNA: TGTGCCAGCAGTGAAGCGCGCGGGTGGGGGGAAGAGACCCAGTACTTC
CDR3 protein: CASSEARGWGEETQYF

J gene: TRBJ2-7
V gene: TRBV11-2
D gene: -
CDR3 DNA: TGTGCCAGCACAATTACAGGGTTCTACGAGCAGTACTTC
CDR3 protein: CASTITGFYEQYF

J gene: TRBJ1-5
V gene: TRBV7-9
D gene: -
CDR3 DNA: TGTGCCAGCAGCCAGGAGGGACGCAATCAGCCCCAGCATTTT
CDR3 protein: CASSQEGRNQPQHF

J gene: TRBJ2-1
V gene: TRBV4-2
D gene: TRBD2
CDR3 DNA: TGTGCCAGCAGCCAACTCCGGACTAGCGGGGGATACAATGAGCAGTTCTTC
CDR3 protein: CASSQLRTSGGYNEQFF

J gene: TRBJ2-3
V gene: TRBV7-9
D gene: -
CDR3 DNA: TGTGCCAGCAGCTTAGGACTTTTGAACACAGATACGCAGTATTTT
CDR3 protein: CASSLGLLNTDTQYF

J gene: TRBJ1-5
V gene: TRBV24-1
D gene: TRBD1
CDR3 DNA: TGTGCCACCAGTGATCCACTTGGGGGGACAGGTCACGGGCAGCCCCAGCATTTT
CDR3 protein: CATSDPLGGTGHGQPQHF

J gene: TRBJ1-1
V gene: TRBV28
D gene: -
CDR3 DNA: TGTGCCAGCAGCCCCCCCCGGGGGGGGAACACTGAAGCTTTCTTT
CDR3 protein: CASSPPRGGNTEAFF